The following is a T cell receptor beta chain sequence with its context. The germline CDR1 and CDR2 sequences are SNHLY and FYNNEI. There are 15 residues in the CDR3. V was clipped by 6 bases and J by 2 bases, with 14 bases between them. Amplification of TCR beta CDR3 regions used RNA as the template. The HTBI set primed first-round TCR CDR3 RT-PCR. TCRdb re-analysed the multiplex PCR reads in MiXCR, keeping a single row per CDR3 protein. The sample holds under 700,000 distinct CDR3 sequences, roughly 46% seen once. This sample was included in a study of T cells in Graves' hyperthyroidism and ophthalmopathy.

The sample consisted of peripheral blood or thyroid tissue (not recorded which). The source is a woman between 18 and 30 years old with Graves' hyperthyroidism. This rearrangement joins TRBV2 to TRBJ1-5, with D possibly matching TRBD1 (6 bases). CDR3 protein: CASSQEHRGNQPQHF. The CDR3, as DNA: TGTGCCAGCAGCCAAGAACACAGGGGCAATCAGCCCCAGCATTTT.